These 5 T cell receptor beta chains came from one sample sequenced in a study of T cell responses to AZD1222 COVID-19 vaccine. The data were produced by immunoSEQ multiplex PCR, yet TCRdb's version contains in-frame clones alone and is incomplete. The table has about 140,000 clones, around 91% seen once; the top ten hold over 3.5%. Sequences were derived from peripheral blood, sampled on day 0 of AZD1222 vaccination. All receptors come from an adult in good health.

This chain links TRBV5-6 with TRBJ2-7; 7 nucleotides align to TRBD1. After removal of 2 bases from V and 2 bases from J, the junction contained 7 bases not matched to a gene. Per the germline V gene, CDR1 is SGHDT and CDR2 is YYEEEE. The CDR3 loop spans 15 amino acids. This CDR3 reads CASSLFRQGPYEQYF. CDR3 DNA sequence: TGTGCCAGCAGCTTATTCCGACAGGGCCCCTACGAGCAGTACTTC.

The CDR3: CASSAGTGTYEQYF. The DNA of the CDR3 is TGTGCCAGTAGTGCCGGGACAGGGACCTACGAGCAGTACTTC. The rearrangement joins TRBV19 to TRBJ2-7; 9 positions agree with TRBD1. V was pared by 5 bases and J by 2 bases, with 4 bases of the junction left unmatched. Germline-derived CDR1 and CDR2 are LNHDA and SQIVND (reference sequence). The CDR3 spans 14 residues.

As DNA, the CDR3 is TGTGCCAGCAGCCCTTGGACAGGAACAACCAAAGAGACCCAGTACTTC. Amino acid sequence: CASSPWTGTTKETQYF. This chain links TRBV28 with TRBJ2-5, with TRBD1 matching over 7 bases. Germline V gene sequence: CDR1 MDHEN, CDR2 SYDVKM. V lost 6 bases and J lost 3; bases outside the gene matches: 13. The CDR3 is made up of 16 amino acids.

CDR3 bases: TGTGCCAGCAGCAGGGACGGTGGAAACACCATATATTTT. Its translation: CASSRDGGNTIYF. The genes are TRBV7-9 and TRBJ1-3, with D possibly matching TRBD1 (5 bases). Trimming cost V 5 bases and J 3 bases, with 8 bases left between them. Germline V gene data show CDR1 as SEHNR and CDR2 as FQNEAQ (reference sequence). The CDR3 sequence is 13 residues long. The full variable domain, completed using reference TRBV7-9 and TRBJ1-3, is DTGVSQNPRHKITKRGQNVTFRCDPISEHNRLYWYRQTLGQGPEFLTYFQNEAQLEKSRLLSDRFSAERPKGSFSTLEIQRTEQGDSAMYLCASSRDGGNTIYFGEGSWLTVV.

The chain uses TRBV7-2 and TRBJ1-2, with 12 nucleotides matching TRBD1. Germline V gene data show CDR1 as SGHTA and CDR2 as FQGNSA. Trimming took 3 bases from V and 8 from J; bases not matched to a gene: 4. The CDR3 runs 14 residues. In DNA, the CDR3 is TGTGCCAGCAGCTTGGGACAGGGGGCCCGGGGCTACACCTTC. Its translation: CASSLGQGARGYTF.